The 2 T cell receptor beta chains reported below all come from one sample, sequenced in a study of beta chain features in type 1 diabetes. Expressed TCRB transcripts were sequenced because the isolated RNA had all been reverse transcribed beforehand. Sequenced by immunoSEQ multiplex PCR; TCRdb stores in-frame clones only, minus some. The sample carries around 350,000 clones, 10% to 15% recorded once. Sequencing input: naive CD4+ T cells from blood. The receptors come from a man aged 18 to 30 in good health.

The chain employs TRBV6-4 and TRBJ2-7; 9 bases match TRBD1. Trimming removed 6 bases from V and 3 bases from J; junction bases left unmatched: 6. Germline-derived CDR1 and CDR2 are MRHNA and SNTAGT. This CDR3 region has 14 residues. The CDR3 spells CASRRTGAVYEQYF. CDR3 nucleotides: TGTGCCAGCAGACGGACAGGGGCCGTCTACGAGCAGTACTTC.

In this sample, this clone turned up a few times. The chain couples TRBV19 to TRBJ2-6, with 7 positions matching TRBD2. Trimming took 7 bases from V and 1 from J; bases not matched to a gene: 7. Per the germline V gene, CDR1 is LNHDA and CDR2 is SQIVND (reference sequence). The CDR3 runs to 16 residues. CDR3 sequence (DNA): TGTGCCAGTACACCCGGCGGGGGATCTGGGGCCAACGTCCTGACTTTC. It yields the protein CASTPGGGSGANVLTF.